Listed here is a single T cell receptor (beta chain). Its target is not known. Use of 60 Vbeta and 13 Jbeta primers characterized the PCR. Clones were read by immunoSEQ multiplex PCR, and TCRdb kept only the in-frame ones, dropping some. The table has 150,000 to 250,000 clones, 79% seen once. These data are taken from a study of cytomegalovirus exposure and HLA in healthy donors. Study at large: Earlier results showed approximately 120 million unique TCR beta sequences derived from approximately 170 million T cells. Points from the study as a whole: In a later analysis, at a false discovery rate of 0.05, roughly 18,000 TCR beta sequences were associated with HLA alleles. When the data were analyzed later, several of the most significant clusters appeared to be linked to common viral pathogens. Overall, roughly 170 TCR beta chains were annotated as cytomegalovirus-associated.

Material: PBMCs. This clonotype was sampled from a girl aged 5-17 years in good health and CMV-seropositive.

The DNA of the CDR3 is TGCAGCGTTGCACCCATCCCAGGGGAACAGTCAGATACGCAGTATTTT. This translates into CSVAPIPGEQSDTQYF. The gene calls are TRBV29-1 and TRBJ2-3; D may be TRBD1 (6 bases). Germline CDR1 is SQVTM and CDR2 is ANQGSEA. V lost 4 bases to trimming and J lost 4 bases, with 21 bases between them. The CDR3 extends over 16 amino acids.